Below are 29 T cell receptor beta chains sequenced from a single sample in a study of cytomegalovirus exposure and HLA in healthy donors. With 60 Vbeta and 13 Jbeta primers, the PCR was carried out. Generated by immunoSEQ multiplex PCR, the TCRdb table keeps only in-frame clones and is missing some. This table has about 140,000 clones, roughly 80% appearing once. The sequenced sample consisted of PBMCs. The receptors stem from a female donor in good health and CMV-seronegative.

The chain recombines TRBV7-2 with TRBJ1-1; D not certain. Germline V gives CDR1 SGHTA, CDR2 FQGNSA. The V end was cut by 8 bases, the J end by 1 base, with 11 bases between. CDR3 length: 13 residues. For the CDR3, the DNA is TGTGCCAGCCACTCAGGCTGGAACACTGAAGCTTTCTTT. Amino acid sequence: CASHSGWNTEAFF.

This sequence joins TRBV5-1 and TRBJ2-7; 10 bases align to TRBD1. Germline CDR1 SGHRS, CDR2 YFSETQ. The J segment lost 2 bases and the V segment lost 7 bases, leaving 3 bases of the junction unmatched. This CDR3 is 13 amino acids long. The CDR3 spells CASGDRGPYEQYF. Here the CDR3 DNA reads TGCGCCAGCGGTGACAGGGGGCCCTACGAGCAGTACTTC.

The rearrangement links TRBV7-9 to TRBJ1-1; 9 bases match TRBD1. V trimming: 7 bases; J trimming: 3 bases; junction bases outside the gene matches: 12. Germline CDR1 SEHNR, CDR2 FQNEAQ (reference sequence). There are 16 residues in the CDR3. CDR3 sequence reads: CASIAPFDRGYTEAFF. CDR3 in DNA: TGTGCCAGCATTGCACCATTCGACAGGGGGTACACTGAAGCTTTCTTT. The variable domain in full, completed from reference TRBV7-9 and TRBJ1-1, reads DTGVSQNPRHKITKRGQNVTFRCDPISEHNRLYWYRQTLGQGPEFLTYFQNEAQLEKSRLLSDRFSAERPKGSFSTLEIQRTEQGDSAMYLCASIAPFDRGYTEAFFGQGTRLTVV.

The V call is TRBV10-1, the J call TRBJ1-5; possibly TRBD1 for D (5 bases). The CDR3 covers 13 residues. The germline V gene encodes CDR1 WNHNN and CDR2 SYGVQD (reference sequence). Trimming shortened V by 3 bases and J by 7 bases, and 10 bases separated the two germline ends. The CDR3 spells CASSDQGGQPQHF. CDR3 bases: TGCGCCAGCAGTGATCAGGGCGGACAGCCCCAGCATTTT.

The chain recombines TRBV7-9 with TRBJ1-3; possible D gene TRBD1, 5 bases. CDR1 is SEHNR, CDR2 FQNEAQ, per germline (reference sequence). Trimming pared 1 base from V and 3 bases from J, leaving 10 bases between. The CDR3 loop spans 15 amino acids. DNA of the CDR3: TGTGCCAGCAGCTTAGGATCCAGGGTTGGAAACACCATATATTTT. It encodes CASSLGSRVGNTIYF. Full variable domain (remainder filled in from reference TRBV7-9 and TRBJ1-3): DTGVSQNPRHKITKRGQNVTFRCDPISEHNRLYWYRQTLGQGPEFLTYFQNEAQLEKSRLLSDRFSAERPKGSFSTLEIQRTEQGDSAMYLCASSLGSRVGNTIYFGEGSWLTVV.

The chain couples TRBV7-9 to TRBJ1-5; D not resolved. V lost 7 bases to trimming and J lost 2 bases, with 9 bases between them. Germline V gene data show CDR1 as SEHNR and CDR2 as FQNEAQ (reference sequence). The CDR3 contains 13 residues. CDR3 in amino acids: CASKKAGNQPQHF. Here the CDR3 DNA reads TGTGCCAGCAAAAAAGCGGGCAATCAGCCCCAGCATTTT.

This clone was picked up a small number of times. The rearrangement uses TRBV19 and TRBJ2-5; maybe TRBD1 (5 bases). The CDR3 sequence is 14 residues long. The V end was cut by 4 bases, the J end by 1 base, with 10 bases between. CDR1 is LNHDA, CDR2 SQIVND, per germline (reference sequence). CDR3 sequence (DNA): TGTGCCAGTAGTACGACAGCCATCCAAGAGACCCAGTACTTC. Residues: CASSTTAIQETQYF.

With regard to this clone: The same CDR3 can be traced to other DNA sequences in this sample. V and J are TRBV11-3 and TRBJ1-1; perhaps TRBD1 as D (5 bases). There are 13 residues in the CDR3. Trimming took 3 bases from V and 1 from J, leaving 6 bases between them. The germline V gene encodes CDR1 SGHNT and CDR2 YENEEA. CDR3 residues: CASSLGGNTEAFF. For the CDR3, the DNA is TGTGCCAGCAGCTTGGGGGGGAACACTGAAGCTTTCTTT. Using reference TRBV11-3 and TRBJ1-1 for the parts outside the CDR3, the full variable domain is EAGVVQSPRYKIIEKKQPVAFWCNPISGHNTLYWYLQNLGQGPELLIRYENEEAVDDSQLPKDRFSAERLKGVDSTLKIQPAELGDSAVYLCASSLGGNTEAFFGQGTRLTVV.

This clone came up many times. This chain connects TRBV7-9 to TRBJ2-1; possibly TRBD2 for D (5 bases). Germline V gene sequence: CDR1 SEHNR, CDR2 FQNEAQ (reference sequence). This CDR3 spans 15 amino acids. The V end lost 2 bases, the J end lost 8 bases, and 16 bases lay between the germline ends. This chain's CDR3 is CASSLSVAYRDEQFF. DNA of the CDR3: TGTGCCAGCAGCTTAAGCGTAGCGTATCGGGATGAGCAGTTCTTC.

The V and J genes are TRBV7-9 and TRBJ2-3; 9 bases fit TRBD2. V dropped 5 bases and J dropped 1; count of bases not matched to a gene: 4. This CDR3 spans 15 amino acids. CDR1 and CDR2 (germline): SEHNR, FQNEAQ (reference sequence). The CDR3 region is CASSRGGAGTDTQYF. The CDR3 coding sequence is TGTGCCAGCAGCCGCGGGGGGGCGGGCACAGATACGCAGTATTTT.

The chain links TRBV20-1 to TRBJ1-1; D not certain. The V end lost 6 bases, the J end lost 8 bases, and 7 bases lay between the germline ends. In germline, CDR1 is DFQATT, CDR2 SNEGSKA (reference sequence). This CDR3 region has 9 residues. The CDR3 DNA is TGCAGTGCCGAGAAGGAAGCTTTCTTT. It specifies CSAEKEAFF.

J is TRBJ1-6 and V is TRBV30; D is perhaps TRBD1 (6 bases). This CDR3 has 13 residues. Per the germline V gene, CDR1 is GTSNPN and CDR2 is SVGIG (reference sequence). Trimming cost V 3 bases and J 10 bases, with 13 bases left between them. CDR3 bases: TGTGCCTGGAGAACAGGGAAGGGGTCACCCCTCCACTTT. Its protein product is CAWRTGKGSPLHF.

This clone appeared a few times. The chain combines TRBV30 with TRBJ2-1; 10 nucleotides line up with TRBD2. CDR1 GTSNPN and CDR2 SVGIG come from the germline V gene (reference sequence). The CDR3 covers 14 residues. Trimming at V came to 4 bases and at J to 8 bases, leaving 8 bases not matched to a gene. The CDR3 sequence: CAWTPSGRLDEQFF. The CDR3 coding sequence is TGTGCCTGGACTCCTAGCGGGAGATTGGATGAGCAGTTCTTC. Full variable domain (missing parts from reference TRBV30 and TRBJ2-1): SQTIHQWPATLVQPVGSPLSLECTVEGTSNPNLYWYRQAAGRGLQLLFYSVGIGQISSEVPQNLSASRPQDRQFILSSKKLLLSDSGFYLCAWTPSGRLDEQFFGPGTRLTVL.

As for this clone: One end of the junction fails to match germline, which may point to a read error. The chain combines TRBV5-1 with TRBJ1-2; D is ambiguous. The V gene's germline CDR1 is SGHRS and CDR2 YFSETQ. The CDR3 is 13 residues long. CDR3 protein: CASSLTDGYGYAF. CDR3 in DNA: TGCGCCAGCAGCCTAACCGACGGGTATGGCTACGCCTTC.

The V call is TRBV7-6, the J call TRBJ2-7; 7 bases match TRBD1. Germline CDR1 SGHVS, CDR2 FNYEAQ. Losses at the gene ends were 4 bases for V and 3 bases for J; bases not matched to a gene: 3. This CDR3 region has 13 residues. CDR3 amino acids: CASSSRDSYEQYF. DNA for the CDR3: TGTGCCAGCAGCTCCCGGGACAGCTACGAGCAGTACTTC.

The chain couples TRBV29-1 to TRBJ1-2, with 7 bases identical to TRBD1. CDR3 length equals 13 residues. Trimming took 3 bases from V and 5 from J; bases not matched to a gene: 6. Germline-derived CDR1 and CDR2 are SQVTM and ANQGSEA. The DNA of the CDR3 is TGCAGCGTTGAGTGGACAGGTACTTATGGCTACACCTTC. Amino acids: CSVEWTGTYGYTF.

In nucleotides, the CDR3 is TGCGCCAGCAGCTTGGAAGGGGGCCCACCAAGAAACATTCAGTACTTC. Residues: CASSLEGGPPRNIQYF. The chain recombines TRBV5-1 with TRBJ2-4, with TRBD1 identical over 7 bases. Per germline, CDR1 SGHRS and CDR2 YFSETQ. The CDR3 covers 16 residues. Germline trimming cut 0 bases from V and 6 bases from J; bases unmatched to any gene: 9.

The chain combines TRBV5-5 with TRBJ1-6; D is unclear. V lost 2 bases to trimming and J lost 5 bases, with 8 bases between them. The CDR3 has 14 amino acids. Germline V gene lookup returns CDR1 SGHKS and CDR2 YYEKEE (reference sequence). CDR3 protein: CASSFNTDNSPLHF. DNA of the CDR3: TGTGCCAGCAGCTTCAATACGGATAATTCACCCCTCCACTTT.

This clone was observed a single time. The chain has TRBV11-2 and TRBJ2-7, with a weak D call TRBD1 (5 bases). Germline CDR1 and CDR2: SGHAT and FQNNGV. The ends were cut back, 4 bases at V and 2 bases at J, with 15 bases in the middle. This CDR3 is built from 15 residues. This CDR3 reads CASSSLSTVAYEQYF. The CDR3 DNA is TGTGCCAGCAGCTCACTCTCGACAGTAGCCTACGAGCAGTACTTC. The whole variable domain, filled in from reference TRBV11-2 and TRBJ2-7, reads EAGVAQSPRYKIIEKRQSVAFWCNPISGHATLYWYQQILGQGPKLLIQFQNNGVVDDSQLPKDRFSAERLKGVDSTLKIQPAKLEDSAVYLCASSSLSTVAYEQYFGPGTRLTVT.

This sequence joins TRBV11-1 and TRBJ2-7; D is undetermined. CDR3 length: 13 residues. Looked up from germline, CDR1 is SGHAT and CDR2 is FQDESV (reference sequence). Trimming left V 2 bases short and J 4 bases short, with 9 bases between. The CDR3 loop is CASSLLVLYEQYF. The CDR3 DNA sequence: TGTGCCAGCAGCTTATTAGTGTTATACGAGCAGTACTTC.

This clone was observed a handful of times. The V call is TRBV25-1, the J call TRBJ1-3; the D gene is possibly TRBD1 (6 bases). V was pared by 6 bases and J by 4 bases, with 10 bases between. Germline V lookup: CDR1 MGHDK, CDR2 SYGVNS. The CDR3 runs 13 residues. The CDR3 DNA reads TGTGCCAGCAGCGTTACAGGGGGAAACACCATATATTTT. Protein sequence: CASSVTGGNTIYF.

The chain has TRBV7-9 and TRBJ2-7, with TRBD2 identical over 11 bases. The CDR3 consists of 16 residues. With V trimmed by 1 base and J by 4 bases, 6 bases remained unmatched. CDR1 is SEHNR, CDR2 FQNEAQ, per germline (reference sequence). CDR3 bases: TGTGCCAGCAGCTTAGGGTCTAGCGGGAGGCGGTACGAGCAGTACTTC. Translated: CASSLGSSGRRYEQYF.

This clone was recorded only once. V and J are TRBV7-6 and TRBJ2-7, with D possibly matching TRBD2 (6 bases). CDR1 and CDR2 from the germline V gene are SGHVS and FNYEAQ. V lost 5 bases, J lost 2 bases, and 13 bases lay in between. The CDR3 runs to 14 residues. DNA of the CDR3: TGTGCCAGCAGCCAGGGACTGACCACCTACGAGCAGTACTTC. Translating it yields CASSQGLTTYEQYF.

V usage is TRBV25-1 and J usage is TRBJ2-3; D is perhaps TRBD1 (6 bases). The CDR3 is made up of 14 amino acids. Between the trimmed V and J ends, which lost 3 bases and 9 bases, there was a span of 16 bases. Germline V gene data show CDR1 as MGHDK and CDR2 as SYGVNS. CDR3 in amino acids: CASSDVGQRMTQYF. CDR3 nucleotide sequence: TGTGCCAGCAGTGACGTAGGACAGAGGATGACGCAGTATTTT.

J is TRBJ2-3 and V is TRBV4-1, with 7 bases fitting TRBD2. With V trimmed by 1 base and J by 0 bases, 4 bases remained unmatched. Germline values: CDR1 MGHRA, CDR2 YSYEKL. This CDR3 has 16 amino acids. The CDR3 DNA reads TGCGCCAGCAGCCAAGTAGGGCGGGGGAGCACAGATACGCAGTATTTT. Encoded protein: CASSQVGRGSTDTQYF.

The chain is built from TRBV7-2 and TRBJ2-3, with 7 bases matching TRBD1. Trimming at V came to 5 bases and at J to 2 bases, leaving 4 bases not matched to a gene. The CDR3 consists of 14 residues. CDR1 is SGHTA, CDR2 FQGNSA, per germline. The CDR3: CASSPDRATDTQYF. Here the CDR3 DNA reads TGTGCCAGCAGCCCCGACAGGGCCACAGATACGCAGTATTTT.

The rearrangement uses TRBV25-1 and TRBJ1-2; D is possibly TRBD1 (5 bases). V shed 5 bases and J shed 7 bases, with 14 bases lying between them. Germline CDR1 reads MGHDK; CDR2 reads SYGVNS. The CDR3 length is 13 residues. CDR3 protein: CASSTHWQGGYTF. DNA for the CDR3: TGTGCCAGCAGTACCCACTGGCAGGGTGGCTACACCTTC.

V is TRBV10-3 and J is TRBJ1-1; 7 bases agree with TRBD1. This CDR3 spans 13 amino acids. Germline CDR1 ENHRY, CDR2 SYGVKD. The J segment lost 3 bases and the V segment lost 7 bases, leaving 5 bases of the junction unmatched. CDR3 loop: CAINRQGDTEAFF. CDR3 sequence (DNA): TGTGCCATCAACCGACAGGGAGACACTGAAGCTTTCTTT.

The rearrangement uses TRBV19 and TRBJ1-5, with D tentatively TRBD1 (6 bases). Germline V gene sequence: CDR1 LNHDA, CDR2 SQIVND (reference sequence). Trimming shortened V by 11 bases and J by 2 bases, and 10 bases separated the two germline ends. The CDR3 has 12 amino acids. CDR3 coding DNA: TGTGCCGTGGCAGGGGGCAATCAGCCCCAGCATTTT. Protein product: CAVAGGNQPQHF.